The T cell receptor beta chain under discussion was sequenced for a study of metastatic and nonmetastatic thyroid tumors. Before thyroid surgery, none of the patients had received any treatment. This clone was recorded at least ten times. With MiXCR, TCRdb reprocessed the PCR reads. Counted here are over 20,000 clones, roughly 29% occurring once; the ten biggest clones make up 11% to 15%. The V end lost 1 base, the J end lost 1 base, and 8 bases lay between the germline ends. In germline, CDR1 is SGHDT, CDR2 YYEEEE. CDR3 length: 14 residues. Sequencing was performed on blood. The sequence derives from a female donor with papillary thyroid cancer or a benign thyroid nodule (not recorded which). Some clones in this sample may be carry-over from other donors' samples. The chain is built from TRBV5-6 and TRBJ1-1; D is unclear. The CDR3, as DNA: TGTGCCAGCAGCTTGAGAGGTCGGAACACTGAAGCTTTCTTT. The encoded protein is CASSLRGRNTEAFF. Using reference TRBV5-6 and TRBJ1-1 for the parts outside the CDR3, the full variable domain is DAGVTQSPTHLIKTRGQQVTLRCSPKSGHDTVSWYQQALGQGPQFIFQYYEEEERQRGNFPDRFSGHQFPNYSSELNVNALLLGDSALYLCASSLRGRNTEAFFGQGTRLTVV.